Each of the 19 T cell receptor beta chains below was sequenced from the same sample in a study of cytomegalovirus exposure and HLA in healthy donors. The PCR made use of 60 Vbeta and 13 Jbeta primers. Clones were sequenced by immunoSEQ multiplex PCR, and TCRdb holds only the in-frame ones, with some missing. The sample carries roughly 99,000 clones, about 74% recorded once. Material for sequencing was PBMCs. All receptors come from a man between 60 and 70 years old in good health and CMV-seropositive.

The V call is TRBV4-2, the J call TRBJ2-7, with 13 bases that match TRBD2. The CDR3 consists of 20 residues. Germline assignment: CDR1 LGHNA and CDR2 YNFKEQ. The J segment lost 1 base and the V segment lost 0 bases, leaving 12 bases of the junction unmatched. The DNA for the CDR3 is TGTGCCAGCAGCCAAGACTCCCAATCCTTGACTAGCGGGGGGTCCTACGAGCAGTACTTC. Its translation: CASSQDSQSLTSGGSYEQYF.

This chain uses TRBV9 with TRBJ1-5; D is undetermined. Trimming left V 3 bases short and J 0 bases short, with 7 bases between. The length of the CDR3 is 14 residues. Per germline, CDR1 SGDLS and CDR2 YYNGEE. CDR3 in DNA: TGTGCCAGCAGCGAGACTGGTAGCAATCAGCCCCAGCATTTT. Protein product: CASSETGSNQPQHF.

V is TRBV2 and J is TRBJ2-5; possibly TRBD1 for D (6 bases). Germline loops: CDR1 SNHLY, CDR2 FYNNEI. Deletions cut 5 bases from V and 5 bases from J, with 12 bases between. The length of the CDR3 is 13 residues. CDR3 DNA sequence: TGTGCCAGCAGTACGAACAGGGTTGAGACCCAGTACTTC. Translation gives CASSTNRVETQYF.

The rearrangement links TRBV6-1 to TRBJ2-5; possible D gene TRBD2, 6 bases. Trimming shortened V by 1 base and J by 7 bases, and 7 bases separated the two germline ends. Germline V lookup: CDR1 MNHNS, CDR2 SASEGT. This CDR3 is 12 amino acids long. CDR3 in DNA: TGTGCCAGCAGTGAAGGGAGGGGGACCCAGTACTTC. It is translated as CASSEGRGTQYF.

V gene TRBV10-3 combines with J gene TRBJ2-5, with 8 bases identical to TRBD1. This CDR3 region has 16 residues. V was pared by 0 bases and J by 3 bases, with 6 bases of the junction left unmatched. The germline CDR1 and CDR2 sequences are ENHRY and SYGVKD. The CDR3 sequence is CAISESKQGVKETQYF. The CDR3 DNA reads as TGTGCCATCAGTGAGTCAAAACAGGGGGTTAAAGAGACCCAGTACTTC.

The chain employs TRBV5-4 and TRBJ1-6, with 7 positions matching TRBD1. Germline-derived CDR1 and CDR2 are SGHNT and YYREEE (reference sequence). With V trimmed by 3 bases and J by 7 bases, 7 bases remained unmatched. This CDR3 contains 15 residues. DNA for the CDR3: TGTGCCAGCAGCTCGATGACAGGGCTGAATTCACCCCTCCACTTT. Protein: CASSSMTGLNSPLHF.

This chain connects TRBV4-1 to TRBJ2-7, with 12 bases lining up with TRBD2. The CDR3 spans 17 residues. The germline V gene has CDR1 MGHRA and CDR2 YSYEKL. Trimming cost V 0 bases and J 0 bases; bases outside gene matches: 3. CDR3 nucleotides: TGCGCCAGCAGCCAAGAAGCTAGCGGGGGGGCCTCCTACGAGCAGTACTTC. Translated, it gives CASSQEASGGASYEQYF.

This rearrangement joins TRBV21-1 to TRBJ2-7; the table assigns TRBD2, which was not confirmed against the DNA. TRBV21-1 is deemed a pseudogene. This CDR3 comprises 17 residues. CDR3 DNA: TGTGCCAGCAGCGATCCACGGCTAGCGGGGGCCCCCTACGAGCAGTACTTC. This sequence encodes CASSDPRLAGAPYEQYF.

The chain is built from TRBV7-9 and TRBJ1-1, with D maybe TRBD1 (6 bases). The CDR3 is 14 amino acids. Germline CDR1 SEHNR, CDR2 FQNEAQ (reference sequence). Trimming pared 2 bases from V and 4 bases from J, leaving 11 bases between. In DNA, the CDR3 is TGTGCCAGCAGCTTAATAGGGGGAAGCACTGAAGCTTTCTTT. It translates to CASSLIGGSTEAFF.

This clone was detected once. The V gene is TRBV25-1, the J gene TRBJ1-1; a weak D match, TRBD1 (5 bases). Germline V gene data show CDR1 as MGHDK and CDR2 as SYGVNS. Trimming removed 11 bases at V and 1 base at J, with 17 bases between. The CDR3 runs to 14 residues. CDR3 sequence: CAFSMRQRNTEAFF. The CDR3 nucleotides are TGTGCCTTCTCAATGCGACAGAGGAACACTGAAGCTTTCTTT.

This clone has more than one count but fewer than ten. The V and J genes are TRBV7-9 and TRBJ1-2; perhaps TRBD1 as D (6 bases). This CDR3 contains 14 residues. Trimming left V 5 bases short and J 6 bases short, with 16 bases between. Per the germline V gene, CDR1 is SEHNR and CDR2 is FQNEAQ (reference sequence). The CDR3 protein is CASSMTTGTHGYTF. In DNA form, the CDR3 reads TGTGCCAGCAGCATGACGACAGGCACTCATGGCTACACCTTC. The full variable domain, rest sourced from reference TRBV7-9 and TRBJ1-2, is DTGVSQNPRHKITKRGQNVTFRCDPISEHNRLYWYRQTLGQGPEFLTYFQNEAQLEKSRLLSDRFSAERPKGSFSTLEIQRTEQGDSAMYLCASSMTTGTHGYTFGSGTRLTVV.

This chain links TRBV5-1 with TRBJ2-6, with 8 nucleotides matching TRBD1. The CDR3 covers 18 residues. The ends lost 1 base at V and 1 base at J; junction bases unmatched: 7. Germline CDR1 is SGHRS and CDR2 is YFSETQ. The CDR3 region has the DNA TGCGCCAGCAGCTTGACAGGGGGAACTCCTTCTGGGGCCAACGTCCTGACTTTC. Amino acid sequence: CASSLTGGTPSGANVLTF.

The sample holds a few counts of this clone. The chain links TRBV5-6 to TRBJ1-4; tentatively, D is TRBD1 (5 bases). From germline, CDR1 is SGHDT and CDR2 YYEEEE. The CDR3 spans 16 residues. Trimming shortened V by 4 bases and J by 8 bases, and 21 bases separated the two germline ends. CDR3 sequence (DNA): TGTGCCAGCAGCAGAGCCAGGGATGACAGAAACGAAAAACTGTTTTTT. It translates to CASSRARDDRNEKLFF. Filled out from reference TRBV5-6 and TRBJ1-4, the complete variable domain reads DAGVTQSPTHLIKTRGQQVTLRCSPKSGHDTVSWYQQALGQGPQFIFQYYEEEERQRGNFPDRFSGHQFPNYSSELNVNALLLGDSALYLCASSRARDDRNEKLFFGSGTQLSVL.

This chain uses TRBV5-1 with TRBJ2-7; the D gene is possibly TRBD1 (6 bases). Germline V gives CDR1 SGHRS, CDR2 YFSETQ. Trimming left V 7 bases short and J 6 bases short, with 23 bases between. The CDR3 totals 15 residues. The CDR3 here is CASRVNQNTGSEQYF. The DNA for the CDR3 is TGCGCCAGCCGAGTTAACCAGAATACAGGGTCCGAGCAGTACTTC.

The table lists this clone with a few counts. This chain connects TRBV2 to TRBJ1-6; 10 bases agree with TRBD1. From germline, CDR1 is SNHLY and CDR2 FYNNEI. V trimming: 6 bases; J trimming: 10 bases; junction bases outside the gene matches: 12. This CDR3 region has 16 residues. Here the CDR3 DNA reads TGTGCCAGCAGACCAGACGACAGGGGGCTTGGATCACCCCTCCACTTT. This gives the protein CASRPDDRGLGSPLHF.

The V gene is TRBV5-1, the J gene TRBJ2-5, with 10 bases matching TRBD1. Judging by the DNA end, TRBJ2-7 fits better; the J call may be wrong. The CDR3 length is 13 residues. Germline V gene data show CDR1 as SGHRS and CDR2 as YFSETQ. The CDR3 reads CASSWGQGFEQYF. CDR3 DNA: TGCGCCAGCAGCTGGGGACAGGGGTTCGAGCAGTACTTC.

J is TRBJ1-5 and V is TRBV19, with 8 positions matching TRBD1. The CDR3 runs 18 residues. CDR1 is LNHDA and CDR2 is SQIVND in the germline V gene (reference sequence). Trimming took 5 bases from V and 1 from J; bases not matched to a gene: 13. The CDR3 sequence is CASSLPPTGAGSNQPQHF. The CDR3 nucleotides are TGTGCCAGTAGTCTCCCCCCGACAGGGGCGGGAAGCAATCAGCCCCAGCATTTT.

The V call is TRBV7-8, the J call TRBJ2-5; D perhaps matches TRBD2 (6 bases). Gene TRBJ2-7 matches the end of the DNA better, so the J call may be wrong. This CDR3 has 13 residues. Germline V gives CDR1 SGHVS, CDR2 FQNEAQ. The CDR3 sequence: CASSLGGVREQYF. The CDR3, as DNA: TGTGCCAGCAGCTTAGGGGGGGTACGCGAGCAGTACTTC.

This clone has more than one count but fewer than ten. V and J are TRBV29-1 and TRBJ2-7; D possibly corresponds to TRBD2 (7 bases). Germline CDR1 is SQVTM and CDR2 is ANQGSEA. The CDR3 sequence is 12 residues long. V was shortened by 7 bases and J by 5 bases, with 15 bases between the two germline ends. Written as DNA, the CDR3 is TGCAGCGCCGGAGGGGGGGTCAACGAGCAGTACTTC. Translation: CSAGGGVNEQYF.